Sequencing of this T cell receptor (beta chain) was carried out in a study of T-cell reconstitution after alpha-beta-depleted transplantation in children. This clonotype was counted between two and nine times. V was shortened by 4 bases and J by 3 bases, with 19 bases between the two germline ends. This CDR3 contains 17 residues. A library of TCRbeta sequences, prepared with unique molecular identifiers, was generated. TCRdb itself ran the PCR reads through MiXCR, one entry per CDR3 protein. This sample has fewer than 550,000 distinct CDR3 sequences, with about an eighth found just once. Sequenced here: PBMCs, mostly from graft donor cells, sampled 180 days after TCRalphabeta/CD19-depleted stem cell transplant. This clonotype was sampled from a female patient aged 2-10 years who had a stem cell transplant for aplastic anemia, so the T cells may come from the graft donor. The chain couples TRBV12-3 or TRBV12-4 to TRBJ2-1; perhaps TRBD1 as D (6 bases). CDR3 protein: CASSSTGLSLIYNEQFF. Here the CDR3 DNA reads TGTGCCAGCAGTTCGACAGGTTTAAGCCTTATCTACAATGAGCAGTTCTTC.